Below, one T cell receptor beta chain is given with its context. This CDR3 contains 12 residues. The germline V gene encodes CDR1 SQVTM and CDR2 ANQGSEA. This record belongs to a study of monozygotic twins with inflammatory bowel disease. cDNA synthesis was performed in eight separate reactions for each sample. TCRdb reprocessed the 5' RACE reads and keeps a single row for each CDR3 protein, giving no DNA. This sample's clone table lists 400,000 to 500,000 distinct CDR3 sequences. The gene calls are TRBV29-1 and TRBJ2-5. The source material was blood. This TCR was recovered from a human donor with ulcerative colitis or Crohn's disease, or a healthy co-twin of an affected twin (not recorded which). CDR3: CSVDLATGTQYF.